This entry features one T cell receptor beta chain sequence. Antigen: not known. The data derive from a study of Graves' ophthalmopathy and Graves' hyperthyroidism. Study results and caveats: Ophthalmopathy cases were distinguished from stable hyperthyroidism by a 13-signature model, reaching around 88% sensitivity and 81.08% specificity. The authors also found most expanded thyroid clonotypes above 0.001 frequency in blood.

This CDR3 spans 13 amino acids. From germline, CDR1 is DFQATT and CDR2 SNEGSKA (reference sequence). Trimming took off 4 bases at V and 7 bases at J, with 16 bases between the two ends. Newly diagnosed hyperthyroidism donors, aged 18 to 65, duration under 2 months. Patients were diagnosed from clinical symptoms, serum thyroxine, TRAb, thyroid ultrasound and orbital computed tomography. The sequenced template was RNA, covering the TCR beta CDR3 region. An initial RT-PCR round employing HTBI primers preceded a second-round multiplex PCR. In TCRdb, the multiplex PCR reads were re-called with MiXCR into one record per CDR3 protein. The table lists about 550,000 distinct CDR3 sequences, under 45% of them singletons, with about 4.6% in the top ten.

Input material: peripheral blood or thyroid tissue (not recorded which). The genes are TRBV20-1 and TRBJ1-1; the D gene is possibly TRBD1 (5 bases). The source of this sequence is an adult man with Graves' hyperthyroidism. The CDR3 DNA reads as TGCAGTGCTACCGGGACCCTGTACAATGAAGCTTTCTTT. It specifies CSATGTLYNEAFF.